This T cell receptor beta chain was retrieved from a study of cytomegalovirus exposure and HLA in healthy donors. With 60 Vbeta and 13 Jbeta primers, the PCR was carried out. The protocol was immunoSEQ multiplex PCR, while the TCRdb copy is restricted to in-frame clones and leaves out a portion. The table includes 150,000 to 200,000 clones, around 80% detected once. Germline lookup yields CDR1 SGHVS and CDR2 FNYEAQ. V dropped 6 bases and J dropped 7 bases, with 12 bases sitting between them. The CDR3 has 12 residues. Points on this clone: The antigen remains unidentified.

The study's findings and limits: Presence/absence analyses treated sequencing depth as roughly uniform across donors. Certain indistinguishable V segments, among them TRBV6-2 and TRBV6-3, were excluded. In vitro assays verified that three CMV-associated chains recognized CMV antigens specifically.

Material for sequencing was PBMCs. This sequence was found in a woman between 45 and 65 years old in good health and CMV-seronegative. V and J are TRBV7-6 and TRBJ1-1; a weak D match, TRBD1 (6 bases). The CDR3 nucleotides read TGTGCCAGCAGTCGAGTACAGGGTGAAGCTTTCTTT. Its translation is CASSRVQGEAFF.